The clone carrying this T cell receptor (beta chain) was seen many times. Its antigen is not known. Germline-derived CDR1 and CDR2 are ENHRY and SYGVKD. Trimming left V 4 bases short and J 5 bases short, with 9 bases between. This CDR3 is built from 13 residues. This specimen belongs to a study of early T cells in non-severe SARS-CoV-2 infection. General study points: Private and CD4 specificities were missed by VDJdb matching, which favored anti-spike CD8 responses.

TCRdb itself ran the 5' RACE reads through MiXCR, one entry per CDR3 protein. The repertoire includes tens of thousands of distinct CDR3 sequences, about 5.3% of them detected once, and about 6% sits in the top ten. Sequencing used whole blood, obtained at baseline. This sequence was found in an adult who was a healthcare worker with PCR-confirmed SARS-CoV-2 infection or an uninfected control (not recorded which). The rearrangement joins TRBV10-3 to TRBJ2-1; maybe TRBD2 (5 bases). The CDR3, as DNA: TGTGCCATCAGTGGACTAATCCACAATGAGCAGTTCTTC. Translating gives CAISGLIHNEQFF.